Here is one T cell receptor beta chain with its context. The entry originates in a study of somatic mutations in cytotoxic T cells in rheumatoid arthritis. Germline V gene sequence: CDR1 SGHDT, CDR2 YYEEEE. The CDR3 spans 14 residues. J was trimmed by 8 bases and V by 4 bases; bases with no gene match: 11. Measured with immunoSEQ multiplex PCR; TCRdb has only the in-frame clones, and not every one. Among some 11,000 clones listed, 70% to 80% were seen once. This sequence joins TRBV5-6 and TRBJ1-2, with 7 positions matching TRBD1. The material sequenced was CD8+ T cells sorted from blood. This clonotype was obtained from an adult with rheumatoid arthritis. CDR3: CASSPGTVLLGYTF. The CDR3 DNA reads TGTGCCAGCAGCCCTGGGACAGTGCTATTGGGCTACACCTTC.